These T cell receptor beta chains were read from a single sample in a study of shared clonotypes between healthy human individuals. The assay was immunoSEQ multiplex PCR, and TCRdb's table has in-frame clones only and misses some. Counted here are hundreds of thousands of clones, more than 70% occurring once; the ten biggest clones make up around 2%. The sample was memory CD4+ T cells sorted from blood. These receptors were taken from a woman in her twenties or thirties in good health. The CDR3 runs from the conserved cysteine through the conserved F or W. Fields, in order: J gene, D gene, V gene, clone size, CDR3 protein, CDR3 DNA. D genes are given only for firm matches. Size values are once, few and many counts, or a class for expanded clones, and some rows have none.

j_call: TRBJ2-7; d_call: TRBD1; v_call: TRBV10-1; clone_size: .; cdr3_aa: CASSQTGSVREQYF; cdr3_nt: TGCGCCAGCAGCCAGACAGGGTCAGTGCGAGAGCAGTACTTC
j_call: TRBJ1-2; d_call: TRBD1; v_call: TRBV29-1; clone_size: many; cdr3_aa: CSVARTGGFYGYTF; cdr3_nt: TGCAGCGTGGCGAGGACAGGGGGCTTCTATGGCTACACCTTC
j_call: TRBJ2-3; d_call: TRBD1; v_call: TRBV29-1; clone_size: .; cdr3_aa: CSVVEDRGLDTQYF; cdr3_nt: TGCAGCGTTGTTGAGGACAGGGGGTTAGATACGCAGTATTTT
j_call: TRBJ1-1; d_call: .; v_call: TRBV11-2; clone_size: .; cdr3_aa: CASSSQPQETEAFF; cdr3_nt: TGTGCCAGCAGCTCCCAACCACAGGAAACTGAAGCTTTCTTT
j_call: TRBJ2-5; d_call: .; v_call: TRBV18; clone_size: once; cdr3_aa: CASSPGLQETQYF; cdr3_nt: TGTGCCAGCTCCCCGGGACTTCAAGAGACCCAGTACTTC
j_call: TRBJ1-1; d_call: .; v_call: TRBV4-2; clone_size: .; cdr3_aa: CASSQLIMNTEAFF; cdr3_nt: TGTGCCAGCAGCCAACTGATCATGAACACTGAAGCTTTCTTT
j_call: TRBJ2-7; d_call: .; v_call: TRBV7-3; clone_size: .; cdr3_aa: CASSLNSHYEQYF; cdr3_nt: TGTGCCAGCAGCTTAAACTCCCACTACGAGCAGTACTTC
j_call: TRBJ2-7; d_call: .; v_call: TRBV6-5; clone_size: .; cdr3_aa: CASSYGHPGNEQYF; cdr3_nt: TGTGCCAGCAGTTACGGCCACCCGGGGAACGAGCAGTACTTC
j_call: TRBJ2-1; d_call: .; v_call: TRBV5-4; clone_size: .; cdr3_aa: CASSPFQPGIKGVRNNEQFF; cdr3_nt: TGTGCCAGCAGCCCGTTCCAACCCGGGATCAAGGGGGTTAGAAACAATGAGCAGTTCTTC
j_call: TRBJ2-6; d_call: .; v_call: TRBV5-5; clone_size: .; cdr3_aa: CASKFVRDSGANVLTF; cdr3_nt: TGTGCCAGCAAATTCGTTAGAGACTCTGGGGCCAACGTCCTGACTTTC
j_call: TRBJ2-3; d_call: .; v_call: TRBV19; clone_size: .; cdr3_aa: CASTPPWGTDTQYF; cdr3_nt: TGTGCCAGTACCCCCCCGTGGGGCACAGATACGCAGTATTTT
j_call: TRBJ2-1; d_call: TRBD2; v_call: TRBV6-6; clone_size: once; cdr3_aa: CASSRLLAGGPGEQFF; cdr3_nt: TGTGCCAGCAGCCGACTACTAGCGGGAGGGCCGGGTGAGCAGTTCTTC
j_call: TRBJ2-5; d_call: TRBD1; v_call: TRBV2; clone_size: .; cdr3_aa: CASSGLGQGPRSSETQYF; cdr3_nt: TGTGCCAGCAGTGGACTCGGACAGGGGCCGCGTTCCTCAGAGACCCAGTACTTC
j_call: TRBJ2-5; d_call: TRBD2; v_call: TRBV28; clone_size: .; cdr3_aa: CASFGGDTRGVGTQYF; cdr3_nt: TGTGCCAGCTTCGGGGGGGACACGCGGGGCGTTGGGACCCAGTACTTC
j_call: TRBJ2-3; d_call: .; v_call: TRBV19; clone_size: .; cdr3_aa: CASSQDRIPADTQYF; cdr3_nt: TGTGCCAGTAGTCAAGACAGAATACCAGCAGATACGCAGTATTTT
j_call: TRBJ2-7; d_call: .; v_call: TRBV5-1; clone_size: .; cdr3_aa: CASSFNQGSGSYSYEQYF; cdr3_nt: TGCGCCAGCAGCTTTAATCAAGGGTCAGGTAGCTACTCCTACGAGCAGTACTTC
j_call: TRBJ2-3; d_call: .; v_call: TRBV5-1; clone_size: many; cdr3_aa: CASSTDGTFTDTQYF; cdr3_nt: TGCGCCAGCAGCACGGACGGGACGTTCACAGATACGCAGTATTTT
j_call: TRBJ2-5; d_call: .; v_call: TRBV11-1; clone_size: .; cdr3_aa: CASQTGTFTPAETQYF; cdr3_nt: TGTGCCAGCCAGACCGGGACATTCACGCCTGCGGAGACCCAGTACTTC
j_call: TRBJ1-5; d_call: .; v_call: TRBV19; clone_size: few; cdr3_aa: CASSIPTGGRPQHF; cdr3_nt: TGTGCCAGTAGTATTCCGACCGGGGGACGGCCCCAGCATTTT
j_call: TRBJ2-5; d_call: TRBD1; v_call: TRBV9; clone_size: .; cdr3_aa: CASSWTGEETQYF; cdr3_nt: TGTGCCAGCAGCTGGACAGGGGAAGAGACCCAGTACTTC
j_call: TRBJ1-2; d_call: .; v_call: TRBV28; clone_size: few; cdr3_aa: CASSLSGQANYGYTF; cdr3_nt: TGTGCCAGCAGTTTGTCGGGGCAAGCTAACTATGGCTACACCTTC
j_call: TRBJ2-1; d_call: .; v_call: TRBV4-1; clone_size: .; cdr3_aa: CASSQRTRTYYNEQFF; cdr3_nt: TGCGCCAGCAGCCAAAGGACACGAACCTACTACAATGAGCAGTTCTTC
j_call: TRBJ1-1; d_call: .; v_call: TRBV5-1; clone_size: .; cdr3_aa: CASSFTRSGTINTEAFF; cdr3_nt: TGCGCCAGCAGCTTTACCCGCTCAGGGACTATTAACACTGAAGCTTTCTTT
j_call: TRBJ2-1; d_call: TRBD2; v_call: TRBV27; clone_size: .; cdr3_aa: CASSSPGTSDEQFF; cdr3_nt: TGTGCCAGCAGTTCCCCCGGGACTAGCGATGAGCAGTTCTTC
j_call: TRBJ1-3; d_call: .; v_call: TRBV19; clone_size: few; cdr3_aa: CASSTFSQAGNTIYF; cdr3_nt: TGTGCCAGTAGTACTTTCTCGCAGGCTGGAAACACCATATATTTT
j_call: TRBJ1-1; d_call: .; v_call: TRBV25-1; clone_size: .; cdr3_aa: CASSGLNTEAFF; cdr3_nt: TGTGCCAGCAGTGGACTGAACACTGAAGCTTTCTTT
j_call: TRBJ2-3; d_call: TRBD2; v_call: TRBV28; clone_size: .; cdr3_aa: CASLWASLAGGPDTQYF; cdr3_nt: TGTGCCAGCTTATGGGCTTCACTAGCGGGAGGGCCAGATACGCAGTATTTT
j_call: TRBJ2-5; d_call: .; v_call: TRBV10-2; clone_size: .; cdr3_aa: CASSEGGHSETQYF; cdr3_nt: TGCGCCAGCAGTGAGGGGGGACACTCGGAGACCCAGTACTTC
j_call: TRBJ2-5; d_call: TRBD1; v_call: TRBV4-1; clone_size: .; cdr3_aa: CASSQGQGAKETQYF; cdr3_nt: TGCGCCAGCAGCCAAGGACAGGGGGCGAAAGAGACCCAGTACTTC
j_call: TRBJ2-7; d_call: .; v_call: TRBV23-1; clone_size: .; cdr3_aa: CASSQGAGYEQYF; cdr3_nt: TGCGCCAGCAGTCAGGGGGCGGGTTACGAGCAGTACTTC
j_call: TRBJ2-1; d_call: TRBD2; v_call: TRBV11-2; clone_size: .; cdr3_aa: CASSSLSSGRAGEQFF; cdr3_nt: TGTGCCAGCAGTTCCCTGAGCAGCGGGAGGGCAGGTGAGCAGTTCTTC
j_call: TRBJ2-3; d_call: TRBD2; v_call: TRBV7-9; clone_size: .; cdr3_aa: CASSAGLAADTQYF; cdr3_nt: TGTGCCAGCAGCGCCGGACTAGCGGCAGATACGCAGTATTTT
j_call: TRBJ2-3; d_call: .; v_call: TRBV19; clone_size: .; cdr3_aa: CASSTFLGDTQYF; cdr3_nt: TGTGCCAGTAGTACCTTTCTGGGGGATACGCAGTATTTT
j_call: TRBJ1-5; d_call: .; v_call: TRBV7-8; clone_size: .; cdr3_aa: CASSLSGSHQPQHF; cdr3_nt: TGTGCCAGCAGCTTATCCGGGTCCCATCAGCCCCAGCATTTT
j_call: TRBJ2-1; d_call: TRBD2; v_call: TRBV28; clone_size: .; cdr3_aa: CASSFGGASGRAPFF; cdr3_nt: TGTGCCAGCAGTTTTGGGGGGGCTAGCGGGAGGGCCCCGTTCTTC
j_call: TRBJ2-3; d_call: .; v_call: TRBV2; clone_size: once; cdr3_aa: CAQGTVADTQYF; cdr3_nt: TGTGCCCAGGGGACGGTCGCCGATACGCAGTATTTT
j_call: TRBJ2-1; d_call: .; v_call: TRBV5-1; clone_size: .; cdr3_aa: CASSLDPNYNEQFF; cdr3_nt: TGCGCCAGCAGCTTGGATCCAAACTACAATGAGCAGTTCTTC
j_call: TRBJ2-4; d_call: TRBD1; v_call: TRBV27; clone_size: .; cdr3_aa: CASSFQGVAKNIQYF; cdr3_nt: TGTGCCAGCAGTTTTCAGGGGGTAGCCAAAAACATTCAGTACTTC
j_call: TRBJ1-1; d_call: .; v_call: TRBV28; clone_size: .; cdr3_aa: CASSPPGIGPEAFF; cdr3_nt: TGTGCCAGCAGCCCTCCGGGAATCGGACCTGAAGCTTTCTTT
j_call: TRBJ1-5; d_call: .; v_call: TRBV7-8; clone_size: .; cdr3_aa: CASSWSNQPQHF; cdr3_nt: TGTGCCAGCAGCTGGAGCAATCAGCCCCAGCATTTT
j_call: TRBJ2-3; d_call: TRBD2; v_call: TRBV4-2; clone_size: .; cdr3_aa: CASSRTSVGSGMSTDTQYF; cdr3_nt: TGTGCCAGCAGCCGAACTTCCGTTGGTAGCGGGATGAGCACAGATACGCAGTATTTT
j_call: TRBJ1-5; d_call: .; v_call: TRBV4-1; clone_size: .; cdr3_aa: CASRDGGHQPQHF; cdr3_nt: TGCGCCAGCCGGGATGGGGGGCACCAGCCCCAGCATTTT
j_call: TRBJ2-5; d_call: .; v_call: TRBV15; clone_size: .; cdr3_aa: CATSRAQGWQETQYF; cdr3_nt: TGTGCCACCAGCAGAGCCCAGGGATGGCAAGAGACCCAGTACTTC
j_call: TRBJ1-1; d_call: .; v_call: TRBV5-1; clone_size: few; cdr3_aa: CASREGTEAFF; cdr3_nt: TGCGCCAGCCGAGAGGGGACTGAAGCTTTCTTT
j_call: TRBJ1-2; d_call: .; v_call: TRBV19; clone_size: .; cdr3_aa: CASSIGLQEPYGYTF; cdr3_nt: TGTGCCAGTAGTATAGGACTGCAGGAACCCTATGGCTACACCTTC
j_call: TRBJ1-1; d_call: .; v_call: TRBV6-5; clone_size: .; cdr3_aa: CASRQGVNTEAFF; cdr3_nt: TGTGCCAGCAGGCAGGGAGTGAACACTGAAGCTTTCTTT
j_call: TRBJ2-5; d_call: .; v_call: TRBV28; clone_size: .; cdr3_aa: CASSTYQAGRETQYF; cdr3_nt: TGTGCCAGCAGTACGTACCAGGCGGGCCGGGAGACCCAGTACTTC
j_call: TRBJ2-7; d_call: TRBD2; v_call: TRBV28; clone_size: few; cdr3_aa: CASSLSSGASYEQYF; cdr3_nt: TGTGCCAGCAGTTTATCTAGCGGGGCCTCCTACGAGCAGTACTTC
j_call: TRBJ2-3; d_call: TRBD2; v_call: TRBV5-1; clone_size: few; cdr3_aa: CASSLLGLAVDTQYF; cdr3_nt: TGCGCCAGCAGCTTGTTGGGACTAGCGGTAGATACGCAGTATTTT
j_call: TRBJ2-7; d_call: .; v_call: TRBV5-4; clone_size: few; cdr3_aa: CASSLDLLNPDEQYF; cdr3_nt: TGTGCCAGCAGCTTGGATTTGTTAAACCCGGACGAGCAGTACTTC
j_call: TRBJ2-3; d_call: TRBD2; v_call: TRBV19; clone_size: .; cdr3_aa: CASSITSGRVTDTQYF; cdr3_nt: TGTGCCAGTAGTATAACTAGCGGGAGGGTTACAGATACGCAGTATTTT
j_call: TRBJ1-4; d_call: .; v_call: TRBV6-1; clone_size: .; cdr3_aa: CASSVVRNEKLFF; cdr3_nt: TGTGCCAGCAGTGTCGTGAGGAATGAAAAACTGTTTTTT
j_call: TRBJ2-5; d_call: .; v_call: TRBV2; clone_size: .; cdr3_aa: CASRGMKAQETQYF; cdr3_nt: TGTGCCAGCCGGGGCATGAAGGCCCAAGAGACCCAGTACTTC